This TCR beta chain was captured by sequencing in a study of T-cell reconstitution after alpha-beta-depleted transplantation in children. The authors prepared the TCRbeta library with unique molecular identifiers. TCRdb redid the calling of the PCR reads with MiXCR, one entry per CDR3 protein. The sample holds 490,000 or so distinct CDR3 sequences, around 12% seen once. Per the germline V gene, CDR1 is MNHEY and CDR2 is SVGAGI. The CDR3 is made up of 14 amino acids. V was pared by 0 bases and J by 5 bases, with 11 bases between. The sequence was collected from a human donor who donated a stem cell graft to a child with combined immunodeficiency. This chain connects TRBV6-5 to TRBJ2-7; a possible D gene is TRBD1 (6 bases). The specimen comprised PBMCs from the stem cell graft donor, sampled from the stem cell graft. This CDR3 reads CASSYSGTRNEQYF. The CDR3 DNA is TGTGCCAGCAGTTACTCGGGGACAAGGAACGAGCAGTACTTC.